Listed below are T cell receptor beta chains from one sample, sequenced in a study of T cell responses to AZD1222 COVID-19 vaccine. TCRdb's copy holds only in-frame clones and misses some; the assay was immunoSEQ multiplex PCR. This table holds approximately 90,000 clones, roughly 88% found once. The sequencing used peripheral blood, collected on day 0 of AZD1222 vaccination. The receptors here all came from an adult in good health. CDR3s include the opening cysteine and the closing phenylalanine or tryptophan. A D gene is named only where the DNA matches it firmly. Expanded clones are given a class, and other clones once, few, many or no size at all.

D	size	V	J	DNA	CDR3
NA	NA	TRBV2	TRBJ2-7	TGTGCCAGCAAGATATCCCCATTTGCTAGCGACTACGAGCAGTACTTC	CASKISPFASDYEQYF
TRBD1	NA	TRBV29-1	TRBJ1-3	TGCAGCGTTGGACAGGGGGCGGCTGGAAACACCATATATTTT	CSVGQGAAGNTIYF
NA	NA	TRBV10-1	TRBJ2-4	TGCGCCAGCCACCACCTGGAGGCCTTAGCCAAAAACATTCAGTACTTC	CASHHLEALAKNIQYF
NA	NA	TRBV6-1	TRBJ1-3	TGTGCCAGCAGTGAAAGTTGGGGGAACACCATATATTTT	CASSESWGNTIYF
NA	NA	TRBV7-2	TRBJ1-2	TGTGCCAGCAGCTTATTGTCCTGGGGGCCTTACACCTTC	CASSLLSWGPYTF
TRBD2	once	TRBV7-9	TRBJ2-3	TGTGCCAGCAGCTTAGGTTCTAGCGGAGGGTCCATCGGGCAGTATTTT	CASSLGSSGGSIGQYF
TRBD1	NA	TRBV19	TRBJ1-4	TGTGCCAGTAGGTCTCAGGGGGCATCAACTAATGAAAAACTGTTTTTT	CASRSQGASTNEKLFF
TRBD1	NA	TRBV18	TRBJ1-4	TGTGCCAGCTCACCACGTACGGGACAGGGGAGTGAAAAACTGTTTTTT	CASSPRTGQGSEKLFF
TRBD1	NA	TRBV5-1	TRBJ2-5	TGCGCCAGCAGCTGGGACAGGGGAAAAGAGACCCAGTACTTC	CASSWDRGKETQYF
NA	NA	TRBV9	TRBJ1-4	TGTGCCAGCAGCGTGGGGCAGGGAAACGAAAAACTGTTTTTT	CASSVGQGNEKLFF
NA	NA	TRBV3-1/TRBV3-2	TRBJ2-6	TGTGCCAGCAGCCAAGATCCCTCTGGGGCCAACGTCCTGACTTTC	CASSQDPSGANVLTF
TRBD1	NA	TRBV19	TRBJ1-2	TGTGCCAGTAGGGACGGACAGGCCGTACCCTATGGCTACACCTTC	CASRDGQAVPYGYTF
NA	NA	TRBV19	TRBJ1-1	TGTGCCAGTACCCCCGCCGGGACACGGGACACTGAAGCTTTCTTT	CASTPAGTRDTEAFF
NA	NA	TRBV2	TRBJ2-3	TGTGCCAGCGGGGGAACGCTTGCCCCTGGAACGCAGTATTTT	CASGGTLAPGTQYF
NA	NA	TRBV28	TRBJ1-5	TGTGCCAGCAGTTTGATGAGTTTGGTGGGACTGGGCAATCAGCCCCAGCATTTT	CASSLMSLVGLGNQPQHF
TRBD1	NA	TRBV14	TRBJ1-1	TGTGCCAGCAGCCATGACAGGGTTGTCGGTGAAGCTTTCTTT	CASSHDRVVGEAFF
NA	NA	TRBV6-5	TRBJ2-1	TGTGCCAGCAGGCAGCTAGGCACCCATGAGCAGTTCTTC	CASRQLGTHEQFF
TRBD2	NA	TRBV4-2	TRBJ2-3	TGTGCCAGCAGCGCCAGCCAGGGACTAGCGGAGGGCCCGCAGTATTTT	CASSASQGLAEGPQYF
NA	NA	TRBV5-5	TRBJ1-5	TGTGCCAGCAGCTTGTGGGGGGAGGGCAATCAGCCCCAGCATTTT	CASSLWGEGNQPQHF
NA	NA	TRBV29-1	TRBJ2-3	TGCAGCGTTGTTCCATGGGGTTGGGTTGGCAGGGGCACAGATACGCAGTATTTT	CSVVPWGWVGRGTDTQYF
NA	NA	TRBV28	TRBJ1-1	TGTGCCAGCAGTTTCTTTGGGGGGCGCGATAACACTGAAGCTTTCTTT	CASSFFGGRDNTEAFF
NA	NA	TRBV5-4	TRBJ2-5	TGTGCCAGCAGCTTGGGACAGTGGGAGACCCAGTACTTC	CASSLGQWETQYF
NA	NA	TRBV7-2	TRBJ1-3	TGTGCCAGCAGCTACCAGAGCTCTGGAAACACCATATATTTT	CASSYQSSGNTIYF
TRBD2	NA	TRBV3-1/TRBV3-2	TRBJ2-5	TGTGCCAGTAGCCAATCGAGCGGGAGGGCCTCTAGCGAGACCCAGTACTTC	CASSQSSGRASSETQYF
NA	NA	TRBV12-3/TRBV12-4	TRBJ2-7	TGTGCCAGCAGTTTACAGAACTCCTACGAGCAGTACTTC	CASSLQNSYEQYF
NA	few	TRBV25-1	TRBJ1-4	TGTGCCAGCAGTGAATTGGTTTCAGGAGATAATGAAAAACTGTTTTTT	CASSELVSGDNEKLFF
NA	NA	TRBV12-3/TRBV12-4	TRBJ1-6	TGTGCCAGCGGGACGATGGGTTCACCCCTCCACTTT	CASGTMGSPLHF
NA	NA	TRBV7-9	TRBJ1-2	TGTGCCAGCAGCAATCCGGGCCTCCGCCGGGGTGGCTACACCTTC	CASSNPGLRRGGYTF
NA	NA	TRBV19	TRBJ1-1	TGTGCCAGTTCGCCGACAGGAACCCTTGAATCTTTCTTT	CASSPTGTLESFF
NA	NA	TRBV4-1	TRBJ1-6	TGCGCCAGCAGCCCGCTGGGGGAGTCACCCCTCCACTTT	CASSPLGESPLHF
NA	NA	TRBV18	TRBJ1-2	TGTGCCAGCTCACCATCCTCGACGGGGAACTATGGCTACACCTTC	CASSPSSTGNYGYTF
NA	NA	TRBV2	TRBJ2-3	TGTGCCAGCAGTGAAGGCAGGGGACGCACGCAGTATTTT	CASSEGRGRTQYF
NA	NA	TRBV12-3/TRBV12-4	TRBJ2-1	TGTGCCAGCAGTCCAAAGTCGGGGCTAGAGCAGTTCTTC	CASSPKSGLEQFF
TRBD2	NA	TRBV20-1	TRBJ2-1	TGCAGTGCTAGTCCCCTAGCGGGCAATAAGCAGTTCTTC	CSASPLAGNKQFF
TRBD1	NA	TRBV5-4	TRBJ1-4	TGTGCCAGCAGCACAGGGGGCCGTAATGAAAAACTGTTTTTT	CASSTGGRNEKLFF
NA	NA	TRBV27	TRBJ1-1	TGTGCCAGCAGTTCACAGGGGAACACTGAAGCTTTCTTT	CASSSQGNTEAFF
NA	NA	TRBV6-5	TRBJ1-1	TGTGCCAGCATGACGGTGAACACTGAAGCTTTCTTT	CASMTVNTEAFF
NA	NA	TRBV25-1	TRBJ1-2	TGTGCCAGCGCCGCAGGGACGACCCCGTATGGCTACACCTTC	CASAAGTTPYGYTF
NA	NA	TRBV7-9	TRBJ2-1	TGTGCCAGCAGACTTGACCTAACCGAGCAGTTCTTC	CASRLDLTEQFF
NA	NA	TRBV7-9	TRBJ2-1	TGTGCCAGCAGCTTAGATCGGTACAATGAGCAGTTCTTC	CASSLDRYNEQFF
NA	NA	TRBV2	TRBJ1-4	TGTGCCAGCAGTGATCGGCCCGAGCCGGCTAATGAAAAACTGTTTTTT	CASSDRPEPANEKLFF
TRBD2	NA	TRBV5-1	TRBJ2-1	TGCGCCAGCAGCTGGGGGGGTGAGCAGTTCTTC	CASSWGGEQFF
TRBD2	NA	TRBV14	TRBJ2-1	TGTGCCAGCAGCCAAGCCTGGCGGGAGGGCCACAATGAGCAGTTCTTC	CASSQAWREGHNEQFF
NA	NA	TRBV6-5	TRBJ1-2	TGTGCCACTACAGGGTTGCGTGGCTACACCTTC	CATTGLRGYTF
NA	NA	TRBV29-1	TRBJ1-1	TGCAGCGTTGGGGGTCCTAGTACGGCTGAAGCTTTCTTT	CSVGGPSTAEAFF
NA	once	TRBV28	TRBJ1-5	TGTGCCAGCAGTTTATATCGGGGGGCAGGAGGCAATCAGCCCCAGCATTTT	CASSLYRGAGGNQPQHF
NA	NA	TRBV3-1/TRBV3-2	TRBJ1-6	TGTGCCAGCAGCCCCTCAAAGATAACAGGATTTATTGGATTCAGCTCCTATAATTCACCCCTCCACTTT	CASSPSKITGFIGFSSYNSPLHF
NA	once	TRBV19	TRBJ2-7	TGTGCCAGTAGTATAGTACGTAAGCCCGAAGACGAGCAGTACTTC	CASSIVRKPEDEQYF
TRBD2	NA	TRBV4-1	TRBJ2-5	TGCGCCAGCAGCCAGACGACTAGCGGGAGCCCGGCGCAAGAGACCCAGTACTTC	CASSQTTSGSPAQETQYF